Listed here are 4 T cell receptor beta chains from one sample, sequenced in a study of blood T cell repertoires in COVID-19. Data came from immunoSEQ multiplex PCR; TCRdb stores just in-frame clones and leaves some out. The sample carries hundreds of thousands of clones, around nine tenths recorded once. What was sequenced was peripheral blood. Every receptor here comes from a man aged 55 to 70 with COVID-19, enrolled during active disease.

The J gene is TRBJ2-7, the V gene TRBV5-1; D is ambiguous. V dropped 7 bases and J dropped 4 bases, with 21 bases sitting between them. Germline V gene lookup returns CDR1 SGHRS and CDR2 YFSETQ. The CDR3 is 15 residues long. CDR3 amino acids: CASALSPSNLYEQYF. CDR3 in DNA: TGCGCCAGCGCCCTATCCCCCTCAAATTTATACGAGCAGTACTTC.

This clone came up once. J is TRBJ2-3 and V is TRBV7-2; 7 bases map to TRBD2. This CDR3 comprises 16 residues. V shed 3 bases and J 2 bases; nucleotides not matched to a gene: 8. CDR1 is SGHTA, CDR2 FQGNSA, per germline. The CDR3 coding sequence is TGTGCCAGCAGCTTCAGAGTAGCGGGTATCACAGATACGCAGTATTTT. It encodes CASSFRVAGITDTQYF.

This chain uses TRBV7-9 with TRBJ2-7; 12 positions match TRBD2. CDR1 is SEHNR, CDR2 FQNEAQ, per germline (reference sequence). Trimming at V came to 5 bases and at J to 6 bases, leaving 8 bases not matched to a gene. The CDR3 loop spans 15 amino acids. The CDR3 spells CASSLRTSGVPEQYF. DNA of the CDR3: TGTGCCAGCAGCCTTAGGACTAGCGGGGTACCCGAGCAGTACTTC.

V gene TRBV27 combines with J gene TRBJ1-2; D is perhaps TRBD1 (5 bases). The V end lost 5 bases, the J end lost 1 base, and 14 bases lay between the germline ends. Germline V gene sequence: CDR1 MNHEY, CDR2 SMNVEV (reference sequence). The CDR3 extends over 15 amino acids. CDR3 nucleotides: TGTGCCAGCAGTCTGGGCGGGGGTAGTAACTATGGCTACACCTTC. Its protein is CASSLGGGSNYGYTF.